This T cell receptor (beta chain) is from a study of PD-L1 blockade in urothelial cancer (dated by TCRdb to between 2016 and 2019). Looking at the study overall: All patients started therapy in the mid-2010s and received atezolizumab 1,200 mg intravenously every 3 weeks. A median of around 150,000 T cells and 65,000 to 90,000 unique TCRs was obtained from blood samples, and a median clonality of approximately 0.08 was observed. Durable clinical benefit was defined as a progression-free survival longer than 6 months, and TCR features were additionally tested against progression-free survival and overall survival. An ECOG performance status of 0 or 1 was recorded for the patients, and 0 to 3 prior chemotherapy regimens had been received by the patients. Pretreatment tumor samples, along with matched peripheral blood collected serially before and after atezolizumab treatment, underwent TCR sequencing. About 90% of the roughly 29 patients were identified as males with urothelial cancer of bladder origin, and a prior smoking history was reported by 18 of 29 patients. Some 30 patients had pretreatment blood TCR-seq, roughly 24 had at least one posttreatment blood collection, and roughly 24 had tumor TCR-seq. Durable clinical benefit was achieved by nine patients but not by the remaining 20. The study was an exploratory multi-omic analysis of somatic, immune and clinical correlates of response to PD-L1 blockade with atezolizumab in urothelial cancer. In the same patients, pretreatment tumors underwent whole exome sequencing and RNA sequencing in addition to TCR sequencing. Blood samples were analyzed 3 weeks after the start of treatment (second dose) and 6 weeks after the start of treatment. Points the paper makes about the study in general: Improved progression-free and overall survival was associated with having pretreatment peripheral blood TCR clonality below the median. Because the sample size was small (n of about 27) and many of the analyses were exploratory, the results are meant to be hypothesis-generating. Greater expansion of tumor-associated TCR clones in peripheral blood 3 weeks after the start of treatment was observed in patients with durable benefit (n of about 24, p = 0.022).

To estimate absolute template abundance from read counts, synthetic TCR analog templates were spiked into each PCR. Using the immunoSEQ assay, TCRbeta CDR3 regions were amplified from genomic DNA with bias-controlled V and J gene primers. Rearranged TCRbeta segments were sequenced at approximately 20X coverage. Processing in the source paper ran as follows. Sequencing errors were corrected by clustering and CDR3s were annotated against IMGT to assign V, D and J genes. Only productive TCRbeta rearrangements were used in downstream analyses, excluding out-of-frame or stop-codon sequences. Clonality was calculated as one minus the Shannon entropy normalized by the log of the number of unique productive sequences. Clones differing between time points or between blood and tumor were identified by Fisher's exact test with Benjamini-Hochberg correction at adjusted p below 0.01. In its TCRdb copy, this immuneACCESS table keeps in-frame sequences only and misses some clones. Where compared with another copy, unresolved V genes explain less than half of these, and the others have no known cause. V, J and clone size derive from that table, while D and trimming were established from the DNA sequence. This sample comprises 29,000 or so clones, around four fifths of them detected only once. 2.5% to 3% of the sample is taken by the ten largest.

Taken from the germline V gene, the CDR1 and CDR2 loops are SGHTA and FQGNSA. Measured from the cysteine to the phenylalanine, the CDR3 is 14 residues long. Left in the record is the CDR3 DNA by itself, 42 bases read in frame from the first base. V loses 8 bases, J loses 0 bases, and the germline ends lie 11 bases apart. In light of the paper, this sample's time point label describes: peripheral blood 6 weeks after treatment start. A cohort of about 30 patients with locally advanced or metastatic urothelial carcinoma, treated at Memorial Sloan Kettering on a trial protocol, was included. Peripheral blood mononuclear cells were collected from each patient pretreatment and during treatment, giving between 1 and 8 total time points per patient. The Qiagen DNeasy Blood extraction kit was used to purify genomic DNA from total PBMCs and tumor samples. PBMCs were collected pretreatment and during treatment, and were isolated and stored as previously described.

A note on this clone: Its antigen specificity is not known. Base-call qualities are not available, and no considerably larger clone is one nucleotide away.

The sequencing here drew on PBMCs, taken around atezolizumab (anti-PD-L1) treatment. This receptor chain uses TRBV7-2 and TRBJ1-3; the D gene lacks a confident call. The TCR originated in a man in his sixties or seventies with urothelial cancer. The encoded CDR3 is CASSAQYSGNTIYF. The DNA sequence reads TGTGCCAGCTCAGCGCAGTACTCTGGAAACACCATATATTTT.